This TCR beta chain was sequenced for a study of OX40 agonist ivuxolimab in advanced cancers. This clone was seen a single time. Assay used: immunoSEQ multiplex PCR; TCRdb lists only in-frame clones, some missing. Among over 60,000 clones listed, approximately 94% were seen once. The ends lost 4 bases at V and 10 bases at J; junction bases unmatched: 10. Germline-derived CDR1 and CDR2 are SGHRS and YFSETQ. CDR3 size: 13 residues. The source was CD4+ or CD8+ T cells sorted from blood, collected in a trial of the OX40 agonist ivuxolimab. The rearrangement joins TRBV5-1 to TRBJ1-1, with 7 nucleotides matching TRBD1. This TCR was sampled from an adult with an advanced solid tumor such as melanoma, head and neck, liver or kidney cancer. The CDR3 reads CASSLGGTAGAFF. The CDR3 bases are TGCGCCAGCAGCCTCGGCGGGACAGCGGGAGCTTTCTTT.